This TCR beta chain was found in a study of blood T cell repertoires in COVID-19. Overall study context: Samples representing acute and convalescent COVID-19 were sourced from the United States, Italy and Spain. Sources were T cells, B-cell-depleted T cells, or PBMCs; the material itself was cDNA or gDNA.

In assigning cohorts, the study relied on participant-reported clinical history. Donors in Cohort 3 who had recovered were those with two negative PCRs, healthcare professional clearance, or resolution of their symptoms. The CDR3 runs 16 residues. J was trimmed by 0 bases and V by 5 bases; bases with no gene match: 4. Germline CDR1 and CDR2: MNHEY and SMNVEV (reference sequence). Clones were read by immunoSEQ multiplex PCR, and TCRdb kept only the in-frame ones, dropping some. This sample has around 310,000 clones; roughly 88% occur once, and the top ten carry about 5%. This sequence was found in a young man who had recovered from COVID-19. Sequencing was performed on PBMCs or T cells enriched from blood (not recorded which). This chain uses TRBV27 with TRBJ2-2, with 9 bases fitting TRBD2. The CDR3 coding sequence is TGTGCCAGCAGTCCCCTAGCGGGGACGAACACCGGGGAGCTGTTTTTT. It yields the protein CASSPLAGTNTGELFF.